This T cell receptor beta chain was retrieved from a study of blood T cell repertoires in COVID-19. Turning to the study itself: The analysed material was cDNA or gDNA that came from T cells, B-cell-depleted T cells, or PBMCs.

Per the original data handling: Cell counts per sample came from amplifying reference gene primers. Some clones are missing from TCRdb's copy, which holds only in-frame ones; the method was immunoSEQ multiplex PCR. V, J and clone size reflect that table, while D and trimming were determined from the DNA. The sample lists nearly 250,000 clones, 75% to 90% occurring once. V lost 6 bases, J lost 7 bases, and 18 bases lay in between. Germline CDR1 ENHRY, CDR2 SYGVKD. There are 15 residues in the CDR3. Adults between roughly 18 and 95 years of age took part from 20 to 25 US areas. Exposed volunteers were people who met a COVID-19 case within 2 weeks before study entry.

Sequencing was carried out using PBMCs or T cells enriched from blood (not recorded which). The genes are TRBV10-3 and TRBJ2-2; TRBD2 might be the D (6 bases). This sequence originates from a man aged 45-65 years who had been exposed to COVID-19. DNA for the CDR3: TGTGCCATCAGGTCCGCCGGGACTTATAACGGGGAGCTGTTTTTT. It translates to CAIRSAGTYNGELFF.